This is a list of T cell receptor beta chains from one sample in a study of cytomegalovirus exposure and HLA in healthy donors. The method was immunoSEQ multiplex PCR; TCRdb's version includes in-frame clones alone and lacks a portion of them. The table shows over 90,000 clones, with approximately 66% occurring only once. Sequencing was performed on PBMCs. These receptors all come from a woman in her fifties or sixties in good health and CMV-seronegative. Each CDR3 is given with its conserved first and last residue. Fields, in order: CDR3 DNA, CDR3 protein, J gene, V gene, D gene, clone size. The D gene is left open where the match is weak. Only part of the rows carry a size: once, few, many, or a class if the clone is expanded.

CDR3 DNA: TGTGCCAGCAGCTTACGTGGCGGACAGGCAATCCATGAGCAGTTCTTC
CDR3 protein: CASSLRGGQAIHEQFF
J gene: TRBJ2-1
V gene: TRBV11-3
D gene: TRBD1
clone size: .

CDR3 DNA: TGTGCCAGTAGTCGGACACAAGATCAGCCCCAGCATTTT
CDR3 protein: CASSRTQDQPQHF
J gene: TRBJ1-5
V gene: TRBV19
D gene: .
clone size: .

CDR3 DNA: TGTGCCAGCAGCGGCGGAACCTACAATGAGCAGTTCTTC
CDR3 protein: CASSGGTYNEQFF
J gene: TRBJ2-1
V gene: TRBV7-9
D gene: .
clone size: .

CDR3 DNA: TGTGCCAGCGCCCTAAGTGCCCAGCAGGGAAAACTGTTTTTT
CDR3 protein: CASALSAQQGKLFF
J gene: TRBJ1-4
V gene: TRBV2
D gene: .
clone size: few

CDR3 DNA: TGTGCCAGCAGTTCACAGGGGTGGATGAACACTGAAGCTTTCTTT
CDR3 protein: CASSSQGWMNTEAFF
J gene: TRBJ1-1
V gene: TRBV28
D gene: TRBD1
clone size: .

CDR3 DNA: TGCGCCAGCCGTTCGGAGGAGACCCAGTACTTC
CDR3 protein: CASRSEETQYF
J gene: TRBJ2-5
V gene: TRBV5-1
D gene: .
clone size: .

CDR3 DNA: TGCAGCGCTACCCAGCGATACCAAGAGACCCAGTACTTC
CDR3 protein: CSATQRYQETQYF
J gene: TRBJ2-5
V gene: TRBV29-1
D gene: .
clone size: .

CDR3 DNA: TGTGCCAGCAGCCAAGATACAGGGTTTATTGACTATGGCTACACCTTC
CDR3 protein: CASSQDTGFIDYGYTF
J gene: TRBJ1-2
V gene: TRBV4-2
D gene: .
clone size: .

CDR3 DNA: TGTGCCAGCAGGGAGGACAGGGCTGGCTACACCTTC
CDR3 protein: CASREDRAGYTF
J gene: TRBJ1-2
V gene: TRBV2
D gene: TRBD1
clone size: .

CDR3 DNA: TGTGCCAGCAGCATCGACAGGGCTTCCTACAATGAGCAGTTCTTC
CDR3 protein: CASSIDRASYNEQFF
J gene: TRBJ2-1
V gene: TRBV5-4
D gene: TRBD1
clone size: .

CDR3 DNA: TGTGCCAGCAGCCTTCAGACAGGCCCCCGGAGTCCCCAGTACTTC
CDR3 protein: CASSLQTGPRSPQYF
J gene: TRBJ2-5
V gene: TRBV11-3
D gene: .
clone size: .

CDR3 DNA: TGTGCCAGTAGTATAGATCTCGAGGCCGAAGCTTTCTTT
CDR3 protein: CASSIDLEAEAFF
J gene: TRBJ1-1
V gene: TRBV19
D gene: .
clone size: .

CDR3 DNA: TGCGCCAGCAGCCCTGTGCCGGGGACTAGCGGGATAAGTGAGCAGTTCTTC
CDR3 protein: CASSPVPGTSGISEQFF
J gene: TRBJ2-1
V gene: TRBV5-1
D gene: TRBD2
clone size: .

CDR3 DNA: TGTGCCAGCAGCAATTCGGACATTTGCTCTGGAAACACCATATATTTT
CDR3 protein: CASSNSDICSGNTIYF
J gene: TRBJ1-3
V gene: TRBV21-1
D gene: .
clone size: .

CDR3 DNA: TGTGCCAGTAGGGCTAGCGGGAGGCCCAGCTCCTACAATGAGCAGTTCTTC
CDR3 protein: CASRASGRPSSYNEQFF
J gene: TRBJ2-1
V gene: TRBV19
D gene: TRBD2
clone size: .

CDR3 DNA: TGTGCCAGCAGCGCACAGGGGGAAACTGAAGCTTTCTTT
CDR3 protein: CASSAQGETEAFF
J gene: TRBJ1-1
V gene: TRBV7-9
D gene: TRBD1
clone size: .

CDR3 DNA: TGTGCCAGCAGTTTTGGACAGGCTAGCAATCAGCCCCAGCATTTT
CDR3 protein: CASSFGQASNQPQHF
J gene: TRBJ1-5
V gene: TRBV27
D gene: TRBD1
clone size: .

CDR3 DNA: TGCAGCGTTGCCCTAACCGGGGAGCTGTTTTTT
CDR3 protein: CSVALTGELFF
J gene: TRBJ2-2
V gene: TRBV29-1
D gene: .
clone size: .

CDR3 DNA: TGTGCCAGCAGTAGGGGTGGGGACACTGAAGCTTTCTTT
CDR3 protein: CASSRGGDTEAFF
J gene: TRBJ1-1
V gene: TRBV6-5
D gene: .
clone size: .

CDR3 DNA: TGTGCCGCTAGTAACGGACAGATTAATTCACCCCTCCACTTT
CDR3 protein: CAASNGQINSPLHF
J gene: TRBJ1-6
V gene: TRBV2
D gene: .
clone size: few

CDR3 DNA: TGTGCCAGCAGGGACGGGACAAATAACTACAATGAGCAGTTCTTC
CDR3 protein: CASRDGTNNYNEQFF
J gene: TRBJ2-1
V gene: TRBV2
D gene: .
clone size: .

CDR3 DNA: TGTGCCAGTAGTATAGGGACAGGGCAAGAAAAACTGTTTTTT
CDR3 protein: CASSIGTGQEKLFF
J gene: TRBJ1-4
V gene: TRBV19
D gene: TRBD1
clone size: .

CDR3 DNA: TGTGCCAGCTCACCTATTGCAGACTCCTACGAGCAGTACTTC
CDR3 protein: CASSPIADSYEQYF
J gene: TRBJ2-7
V gene: TRBV18
D gene: .
clone size: .

CDR3 DNA: TGTGCCATCAGTGATGTAGTGAAAACCTATGGCTACACCTTC
CDR3 protein: CAISDVVKTYGYTF
J gene: TRBJ1-2
V gene: TRBV10-3
D gene: .
clone size: .

CDR3 DNA: TGTGCCAGCAGCTTAGAAGGCGGTTTCACTGAAGCTTTCTTT
CDR3 protein: CASSLEGGFTEAFF
J gene: TRBJ1-1
V gene: TRBV7-9
D gene: .
clone size: .

CDR3 DNA: TGTGCCAGCAGTTCCGGTCCCTATGGCTACACCTTC
CDR3 protein: CASSSGPYGYTF
J gene: TRBJ1-2
V gene: TRBV6-5
D gene: .
clone size: .

CDR3 DNA: TGTGCCAGCAGCCCCCGGGTTTTGAATGAAAAACTGTTTTTT
CDR3 protein: CASSPRVLNEKLFF
J gene: TRBJ1-4
V gene: TRBV5-6
D gene: .
clone size: .

CDR3 DNA: TGTGCCAGCAGCTTAACGGCGGGATTCGATGAGCAGTTCTTC
CDR3 protein: CASSLTAGFDEQFF
J gene: TRBJ2-1
V gene: TRBV7-3
D gene: .
clone size: few

CDR3 DNA: TGTGCCAGCTCACCAAGTCTTGGACAGGGGGCCAGCGAGCAGTACTTC
CDR3 protein: CASSPSLGQGASEQYF
J gene: TRBJ2-7
V gene: TRBV18
D gene: TRBD1
clone size: .

CDR3 DNA: TGTGCCAGCCGCGGGGGGGCGGGAGATACGCAGTATTTT
CDR3 protein: CASRGGAGDTQYF
J gene: TRBJ2-3
V gene: TRBV6-1
D gene: TRBD2
clone size: .

CDR3 DNA: TGTGCCAGCACCGGACAGGTCACAGATACGCAGTATTTT
CDR3 protein: CASTGQVTDTQYF
J gene: TRBJ2-3
V gene: TRBV28
D gene: TRBD1
clone size: few

CDR3 DNA: TGTGCCAGCAGCGCCAGGGGGCTCGGGCAAGAGACCCAGTACTTC
CDR3 protein: CASSARGLGQETQYF
J gene: TRBJ2-5
V gene: TRBV7-9
D gene: TRBD1
clone size: .